The clone carrying this T cell receptor (beta chain) was recorded many times. The antigen remains unidentified. TCR cDNA molecules were tagged individually, and each one carried a unique molecular identifier. TCRdb re-called the 5' RACE reads through MiXCR, storing one row per CDR3 protein. The sample has 25,000 or so distinct CDR3 sequences, 2.5% to 4% seen once; the top ten hold under 35%. The germline V gene has CDR1 LGHDT and CDR2 YNNKEL (reference sequence). This CDR3 spans 14 amino acids. Trimming cost V 4 bases and J 7 bases, with 13 bases left between them. Indicated time point: sample taken at primary tumor resection. In each case, whole RNA from tumor, nontumor lung or frozen PBMC was sequenced unsorted. Samples were obtained from roughly 65 donors, all untreated early-stage non-small cell lung cancer patients. The data derive from a study of spatial heterogeneity in lung cancer. Whole-study context: There were consistently more beta-chain sequences detected than alpha-chain sequences. The study's findings and limits: Ubiquitous expanded tumor TCRs were observed in blood more at resection than follow-up.

The genes are TRBV3-1 and TRBJ1-4; D gene ambiguous. Source: PBMCs, taken at surgery. This TCR was sampled from a female donor with early-stage non-small cell lung cancer. CDR3 nucleotide sequence: TGTGCCAGCAGCCTAGTCTCAACGGGTGAAAAACTGTTTTTT. This translates into CASSLVSTGEKLFF.